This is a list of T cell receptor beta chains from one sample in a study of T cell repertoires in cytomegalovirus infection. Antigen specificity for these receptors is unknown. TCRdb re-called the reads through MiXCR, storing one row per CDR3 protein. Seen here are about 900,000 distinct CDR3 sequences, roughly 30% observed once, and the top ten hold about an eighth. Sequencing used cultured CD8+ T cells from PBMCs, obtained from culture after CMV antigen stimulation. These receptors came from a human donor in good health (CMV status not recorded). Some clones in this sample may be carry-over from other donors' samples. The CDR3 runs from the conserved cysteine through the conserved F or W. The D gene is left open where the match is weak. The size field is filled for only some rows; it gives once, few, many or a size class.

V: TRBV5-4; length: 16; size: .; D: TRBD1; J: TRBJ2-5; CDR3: CASRGDRETSGETQYF; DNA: TGTGCCAGCAGGGGGGACAGGGAGACAAGTGGAGAGACCCAGTACTTC
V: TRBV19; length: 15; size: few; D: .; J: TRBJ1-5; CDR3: CASSMSGGGNQPQHF; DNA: TGTGCCAGTAGTATGTCCGGTGGGGGCAATCAGCCCCAGCATTTT
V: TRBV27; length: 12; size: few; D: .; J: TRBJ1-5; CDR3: CASSPIGEPQHF; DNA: TGTGCCAGCAGTCCTATTGGGGAGCCCCAGCATTTT
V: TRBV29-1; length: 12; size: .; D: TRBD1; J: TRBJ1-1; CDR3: CSVQGANTEAFF; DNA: TGCAGCGTACAGGGGGCGAACACTGAAGCTTTCTTT
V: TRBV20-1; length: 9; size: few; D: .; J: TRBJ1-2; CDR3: CSAREGYTF; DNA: TGCAGTGCTAGAGAGGGCTACACCTTC
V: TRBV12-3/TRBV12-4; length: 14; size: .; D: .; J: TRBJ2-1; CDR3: CASSPSTNRNEQLF; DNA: TGTGCCAGCAGCCCATCGACCAATAGGAATGAGCAGCTCTTC
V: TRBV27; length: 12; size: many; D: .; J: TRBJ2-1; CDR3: CASRQGGPRQFF; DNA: TGTGCCAGCAGGCAGGGTGGACCACGGCAGTTCTTC
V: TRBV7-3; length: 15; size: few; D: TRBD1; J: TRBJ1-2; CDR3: CASSETGRGIYGYTF; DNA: TGTGCCAGCAGCGAGACAGGGCGCGGGATCTATGGCTACACCTTC
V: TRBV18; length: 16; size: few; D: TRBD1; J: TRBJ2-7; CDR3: CASSTRDRASSYEQYF; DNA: TGTGCCAGCTCAACTAGGGACAGGGCCTCCTCCTACGAGCAGTACTTC
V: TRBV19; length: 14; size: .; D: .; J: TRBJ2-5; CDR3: CASSPWGLEETQYF; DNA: TGTGCCAGTAGTCCATGGGGGTTAGAAGAGACCCAGTACTTC
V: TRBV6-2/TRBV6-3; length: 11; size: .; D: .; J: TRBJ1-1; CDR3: CANSFTAEAFF; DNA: TGTGCCAACAGTTTCACAGCTGAAGCTTTCTTT
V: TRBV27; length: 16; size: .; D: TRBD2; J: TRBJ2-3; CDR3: CASSLSSGGLGDTQYF; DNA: TGTGCCAGCAGTTTATCTAGCGGGGGTTTGGGGGATACGCAGTATTTT
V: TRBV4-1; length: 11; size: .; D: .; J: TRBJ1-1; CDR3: CASSQQGEAFF; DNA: TGCGCCAGCAGCCAACAGGGTGAAGCTTTCTTT
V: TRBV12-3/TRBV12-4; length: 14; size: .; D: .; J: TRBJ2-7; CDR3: CASATGTSFYEQYF; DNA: TGTGCCAGCGCTACCGGGACTTCGTTCTACGAGCAGTACTTC
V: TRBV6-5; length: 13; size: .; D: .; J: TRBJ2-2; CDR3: CASSYWDTGELFF; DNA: TGTGCCAGCAGTTATTGGGACACCGGGGAGCTGTTTTTT
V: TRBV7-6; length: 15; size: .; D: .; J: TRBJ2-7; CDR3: CASSRFGGPLEEQYF; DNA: TGTGCCAGCAGCCGCTTCGGAGGACCGTTGGAAGAGCAGTACTTC
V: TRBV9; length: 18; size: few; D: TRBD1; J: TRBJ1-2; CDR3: CASSVTRSLGQESYGYTF; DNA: TGTGCCAGCAGCGTGACCCGAAGTTTGGGACAGGAAAGCTATGGCTACACCTTC
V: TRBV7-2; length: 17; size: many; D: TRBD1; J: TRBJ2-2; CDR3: CASSSRGTGQNTGELFF; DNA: TGTGCCAGCAGCTCCCGAGGGACAGGGCAGAACACCGGGGAGCTGTTTTTT
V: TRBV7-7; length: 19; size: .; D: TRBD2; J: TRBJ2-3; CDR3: CASSLRTSGGAGWTDTQYF; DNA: TGTGCTAGCAGCTTACGGACTAGCGGGGGGGCTGGGTGGACAGATACGCAGTATTTT
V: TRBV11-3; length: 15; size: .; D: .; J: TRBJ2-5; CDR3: CASSLDLGPWETQYF; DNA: TGTGCCAGCAGCTTAGATCTTGGTCCGTGGGAGACCCAGTACTTC
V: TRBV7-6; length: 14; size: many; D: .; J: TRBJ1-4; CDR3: CASSFRGQGEKLFF; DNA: TGTGCCAGCAGCTTCAGGGGTCAGGGAGAAAAACTGTTTTTT
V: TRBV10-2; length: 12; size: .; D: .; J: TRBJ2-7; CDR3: CASSESGDEQYF; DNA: TGCGCCAGCAGTGAGTCGGGGGACGAGCAGTACTTC
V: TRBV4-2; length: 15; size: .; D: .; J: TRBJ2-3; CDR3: CASSQEVAGTDTQYF; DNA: TGTGCCAGCAGCCAAGAAGTTGCTGGCACAGATACGCAGTATTTT
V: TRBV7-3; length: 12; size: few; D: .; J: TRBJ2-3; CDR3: CASSEPPDTQYF; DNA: TGTGCCAGCAGCGAGCCCCCAGATACGCAGTATTTT
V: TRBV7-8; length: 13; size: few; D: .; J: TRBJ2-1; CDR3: CASSLGPGGEQFF; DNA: TGTGCCAGCAGCTTAGGACCAGGGGGGGAGCAGTTCTTC
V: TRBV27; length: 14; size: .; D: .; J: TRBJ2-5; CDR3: CASSLSGEQETQYF; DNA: TGTGCCAGCAGTTTATCGGGGGAACAAGAGACCCAGTACTTC
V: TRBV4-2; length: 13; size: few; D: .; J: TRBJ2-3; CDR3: CASSQAWADTQYF; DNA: TGTGCCAGCAGCCAAGCTTGGGCAGATACGCAGTATTTT
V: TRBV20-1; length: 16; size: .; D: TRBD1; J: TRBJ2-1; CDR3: CSAQVPGQGAYNEQFF; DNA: TGCAGTGCCCAGGTGCCAGGACAGGGGGCCTACAATGAGCAGTTCTTC
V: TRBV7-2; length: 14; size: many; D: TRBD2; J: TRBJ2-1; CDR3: CALLLAGGSDEQFF; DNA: TGTGCCCTTTTACTAGCGGGGGGGTCGGATGAGCAGTTCTTC
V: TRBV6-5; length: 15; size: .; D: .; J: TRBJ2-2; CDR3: CASSYGVSLTGELFF; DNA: TGTGCCAGCAGTTACGGGGTCAGTCTCACCGGGGAGCTGTTTTTT
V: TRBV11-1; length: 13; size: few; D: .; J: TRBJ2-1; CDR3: CASSHDFQPEQFF; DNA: TGTGCCAGCAGCCACGACTTCCAACCTGAGCAGTTCTTC
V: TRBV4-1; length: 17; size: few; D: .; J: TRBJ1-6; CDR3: CASSPKKPAPYNSPLHF; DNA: TGCGCCAGCAGCCCGAAGAAACCTGCTCCCTATAATTCACCCCTCCACTTT
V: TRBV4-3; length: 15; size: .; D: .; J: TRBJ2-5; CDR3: CASSQGIGRQETQYF; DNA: TGCGCCAGCAGCCAAGGGATTGGCAGGCAAGAGACCCAGTACTTC
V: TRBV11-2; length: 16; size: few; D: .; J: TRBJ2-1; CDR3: CASSLWSVSSYNEQFF; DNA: TGTGCCAGCAGCCTTTGGTCAGTGAGCTCCTACAATGAGCAGTTCTTC
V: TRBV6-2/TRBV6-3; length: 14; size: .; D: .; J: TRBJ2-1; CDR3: CASSYSDNRGEQFF; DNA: TGTGCCAGCAGTTACTCGGACAACCGGGGTGAGCAGTTCTTC
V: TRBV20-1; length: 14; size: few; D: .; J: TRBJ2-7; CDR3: CSARISGVSGEQYF; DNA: TGCAGTGCTAGGATTTCCGGGGTTTCTGGCGAGCAGTACTTC
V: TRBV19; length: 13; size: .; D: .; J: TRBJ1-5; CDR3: CASSTADHQPQHF; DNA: TGTGCCAGTAGTACGGCAGACCATCAGCCCCAGCATTTT
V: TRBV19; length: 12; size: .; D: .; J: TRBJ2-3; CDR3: CASKNLGDTQYF; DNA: TGTGCCAGTAAAAATCTGGGGGATACGCAGTATTTT
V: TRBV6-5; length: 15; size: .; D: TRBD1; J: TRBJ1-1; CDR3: CASSYSKTGATEAFF; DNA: TGTGCCAGCAGTTACTCAAAGACAGGGGCCACTGAAGCTTTCTTT
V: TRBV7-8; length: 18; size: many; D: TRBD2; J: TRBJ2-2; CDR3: CASSLVASGGAGTGELFF; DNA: TGTGCCAGCAGCTTAGTCGCTAGCGGGGGGGCGGGGACCGGGGAGCTGTTTTTT
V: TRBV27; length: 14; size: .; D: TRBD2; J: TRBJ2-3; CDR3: CASRAGVLTDTQYF; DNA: TGTGCCAGCAGGGCGGGGGTCCTCACAGATACGCAGTATTTT